This TCR beta chain was recorded in a study of beta chain features in type 1 diabetes. Trimming removed 3 bases from V and 5 bases from J; junction bases left unmatched: 9. This CDR3 spans 18 amino acids. From germline, CDR1 is MNHNS and CDR2 SASEGT. The sequenced template was cDNA made from the entire isolated RNA. Clones were sequenced by immunoSEQ multiplex PCR, and TCRdb holds only the in-frame ones, with some missing. In the table there are approximately 110,000 clones, 30% to 40% of which are singletons. The genes are TRBV6-1 and TRBJ2-1; 14 nucleotides align to TRBD2. Sequencing was done on a sample of stem cell memory CD4+ T cells from blood. This TCR was sampled from a woman under 30 in good health. The CDR3: CASSEGGGLAGVNNEQFF. The CDR3 DNA follows: TGTGCCAGCAGTGAGGGGGGGGGACTAGCGGGAGTGAACAATGAGCAGTTCTTC.